This T cell receptor beta chain was sequenced for a study of blood T cells in healthy people across ages. The germline V and J ends were trimmed by 0 bases and 1 base, with 9 bases remaining between them. The V gene's germline CDR1 is KGHSH and CDR2 LQKENI. The CDR3 is 15 residues long. The sample holds a few counts of this clonotype. Alongside a J-beta primer mix, a sample-barcoded 5' primer served in a second PCR lasting about 7 to 12 cycles. No fewer than 2.5 million CDR3-containing paired-end reads came from each sample. TCRdb re-derived calls from the 5' RACE reads in MiXCR, one entry per CDR3 protein. The sample records around 2 million distinct CDR3 sequences, about two fifths being singletons.

The chain links TRBV18 to TRBJ2-5, with D possibly TRBD1 on 6 matching bases. The source of this sequence is a human donor in good health. Sequencing was performed on blood. The CDR3 reads CASSPPGQFQETQYF. The CDR3 bases are TGTGCCAGCTCACCACCCGGACAGTTCCAAGAGACCCAGTACTTC.